These 13 T cell receptor beta chains were all obtained from the same sample, sequenced in a study of beta chain features in type 1 diabetes. Findings of the study overall: Moderate but significant shortening of TCRB CDR3s was recorded in all four CD4+ subsets from Type 1 diabetes patients.

For these TCRs, the target antigens are not known. Expressed TCRB transcripts were sequenced after all isolated RNA was converted to cDNA. Here immunoSEQ multiplex PCR was the method, and the copy in TCRdb shows in-frame clones only, minus some. Counted here are 300,000 to 450,000 clones, around 12% occurring once; the ten biggest clones make up 0.01%. The sample consisted of naive CD4+ T cells from blood. The source of these receptors is a woman aged 18-29 years with type 1 diabetes.

This clone has a handful of counts. This chain links TRBV19 with TRBJ2-1, with 12 bases aligning to TRBD2. The J segment lost 9 bases and the V segment lost 6 bases, leaving 9 bases of the junction unmatched. The germline V gene encodes CDR1 LNHDA and CDR2 SQIVND (reference sequence). The CDR3 sequence is 15 residues long. The CDR3 DNA is TGTGCCAGTAGCAGGACTAGCGGGAATTTAGCTGAGCAGTTCTTC. It encodes CASSRTSGNLAEQFF.

The V and J genes are TRBV27 and TRBJ2-3; TRBD2 agrees at 8 bases. CDR3 length: 12 residues. J gave up 10 bases and V 7 bases, and 7 bases lay outside the gene matches. The germline gives CDR1 MNHEY, CDR2 SMNVEV (reference sequence). The CDR3 protein is CASTGSGSAQYF. DNA of the CDR3: TGTGCCAGCACTGGCAGCGGGAGTGCGCAGTATTTT.

This clone was seen a few times. J is TRBJ1-2 and V is TRBV5-4; a possible D gene is TRBD1 (6 bases). Trimming stripped 0 bases from V and 7 bases from J, with 19 bases between. Germline CDR1 is SGHNT and CDR2 is YYREEE (reference sequence). The CDR3 extends over 16 amino acids. The CDR3 loop reads CASSLGVSGQSPGYTF. The DNA of the CDR3 is TGTGCCAGCAGCTTGGGGGTGTCCGGACAGAGCCCTGGCTACACCTTC. Full variable domain (rest looked up from reference TRBV5-4 and TRBJ1-2): ETGVTQSPTHLIKTRGQQVTLRCSSQSGHNTVSWYQQALGQGPQFIFQYYREEENGRGNFPPRFSGLQFPNYSSELNVNALELDDSALYLCASSLGVSGQSPGYTFGSGTRLTVV.

This clone occurred a few times. CDR3 nucleotide sequence: TGTGCCAGCAGTTGGGACACTCGCCATGGCTACGAGCAGTACTTC. Its translation is CASSWDTRHGYEQYF. The V gene is TRBV28, the J gene TRBJ2-7; a weak D match, TRBD1 (6 bases). Germline CDR1 MDHEN, CDR2 SYDVKM. The germline V and J ends were trimmed by 4 bases and 3 bases, with 16 bases remaining between them. This CDR3 is 15 amino acids long.

V gene TRBV18 combines with J gene TRBJ1-4; TRBD1 matches at 7 bases. The CDR3 is 15 amino acids. V lost 3 bases to trimming and J lost 5 bases; unmatched junction nucleotides: 6. Germline-derived CDR1 and CDR2 are KGHSH and LQKENI. The CDR3 DNA follows: TGTGCCAGCTCACCCGCCGGGACAGAAAATGAAAAACTGTTTTTT. The encoded protein is CASSPAGTENEKLFF.

The chain is built from TRBV7-2 and TRBJ2-3; D possibly corresponds to TRBD1 (5 bases). The CDR3 runs to 14 residues. V gave up 1 base and J gave up 2 bases, with 7 bases separating them. Germline CDR1 SGHTA, CDR2 FQGNSA. The CDR3 DNA reads TGTGCCAGCAGCTTAGGACAGCTCACAGATACGCAGTATTTT. Amino acid sequence: CASSLGQLTDTQYF.

The chain employs TRBV30 and TRBJ1-1, with 9 bases identical to TRBD1. There are 14 residues in the CDR3. The ends lost 3 bases at V and 3 bases at J; junction bases unmatched: 5. Germline V CDR1 and CDR2: GTSNPN, SVGIG (reference sequence). The CDR3 here is CAWRRDRGDTEAFF. CDR3 bases: TGTGCCTGGAGGAGAGACAGGGGGGACACTGAAGCTTTCTTT.

This clone has only a few counts. The V call is TRBV6-5, the J call TRBJ1-1; the D gene is possibly TRBD1 (5 bases). The CDR3 covers 15 residues. Deletions cut 0 bases from V and 1 base from J, with 9 bases between. Germline V gives CDR1 MNHEY, CDR2 SVGAGI. Here the CDR3 DNA reads TGTGCCAGCAGTTACTCGGGGCTCCCGAACACTGAAGCTTTCTTT. It codes for CASSYSGLPNTEAFF.

The chain is built from TRBV12-5 and TRBJ1-1; 8 nucleotides line up with TRBD1. Germline CDR1 LGHNT, CDR2 FRNRAP. This CDR3 region has 14 residues. Trimming removed 3 bases from V and 1 base from J; junction bases left unmatched: 1. The CDR3 loop is CASGFGTGNTEAFF. DNA of the CDR3: TGTGCTAGTGGTTTCGGGACAGGGAACACTGAAGCTTTCTTT.

V usage is TRBV19 and J usage is TRBJ1-6; 11 bases are a match to TRBD1. Trimming cost V 4 bases and J 9 bases; bases outside gene matches: 5. There are 15 residues in the CDR3. Per germline, CDR1 LNHDA and CDR2 SQIVND (reference sequence). The chain's CDR3 is CASSTFGQGASPLHF. In DNA, the CDR3 is TGTGCCAGTAGTACGTTCGGACAGGGGGCTTCACCCCTCCACTTT.

This clone was picked up a small number of times. The rearrangement links TRBV30 to TRBJ1-5; TRBD1 matches at 10 bases. Germline V gives CDR1 GTSNPN, CDR2 SVGIG (reference sequence). With 4 bases clipped from V and 6 bases from J, the junction kept 15 bases outside the gene matches. CDR3 length equals 17 residues. CDR3 in amino acids: CAWTLFLGTGDGQPQHF. The CDR3 DNA sequence: TGTGCCTGGACTCTCTTTCTAGGGACAGGGGATGGTCAGCCCCAGCATTTT.

The chain joins TRBV18 to TRBJ2-7; D might be TRBD2 (7 bases). With 6 bases removed from V and 5 bases from J, the gap between germline ends came to 20 bases. The CDR3 loop spans 15 amino acids. Germline assignment: CDR1 KGHSH and CDR2 LQKENI. The CDR3 loop reads CASSMQGQGRDEQYF. The CDR3 nucleotides read TGTGCCAGCTCCATGCAGGGGCAGGGGAGGGACGAGCAGTACTTC.

The chain recombines TRBV4-1 with TRBJ2-4, with 8 bases aligning to TRBD1. The CDR3 contains 16 residues. Germline CDR1 reads MGHRA; CDR2 reads YSYEKL. V was pared by 3 bases and J by 8 bases, with 12 bases of the junction left unmatched. DNA of the CDR3: TGCGCCAGCAGCCACACCGTAGACAGGGGTTCGGACATTCAGTACTTC. Protein product: CASSHTVDRGSDIQYF.